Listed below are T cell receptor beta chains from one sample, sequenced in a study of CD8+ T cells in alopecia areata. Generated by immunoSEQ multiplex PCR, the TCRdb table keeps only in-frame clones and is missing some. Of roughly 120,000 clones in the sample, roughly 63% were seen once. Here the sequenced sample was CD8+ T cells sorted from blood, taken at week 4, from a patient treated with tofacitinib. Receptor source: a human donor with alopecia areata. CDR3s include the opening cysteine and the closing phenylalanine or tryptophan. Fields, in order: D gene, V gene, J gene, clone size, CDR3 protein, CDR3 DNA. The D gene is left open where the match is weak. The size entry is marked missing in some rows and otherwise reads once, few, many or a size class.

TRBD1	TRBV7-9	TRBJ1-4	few	CASRPTGGNGEKLFF	TGTGCCAGCAGACCCACAGGGGGCAACGGCGAAAAACTGTTTTTT
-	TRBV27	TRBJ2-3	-	CASSLSVTDTQYF	TGTGCCAGCAGTCTCTCCGTCACAGATACGCAGTATTTT
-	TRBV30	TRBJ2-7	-	CAWSVRQANEQYF	TGTGCCTGGAGTGTACGACAGGCTAACGAGCAGTACTTC
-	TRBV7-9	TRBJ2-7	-	CASSPESSYEQYF	TGTGCCAGCAGTCCGGAGAGCTCCTACGAGCAGTACTTC
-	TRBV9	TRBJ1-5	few	CASSLGDSNQPQHF	TGTGCCAGCAGCCTCGGGGACAGCAATCAGCCCCAGCATTTT
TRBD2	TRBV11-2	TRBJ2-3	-	CASSFPASGAGDTQYF	TGTGCCAGCAGCTTCCCGGCTAGCGGGGCGGGGGATACGCAGTATTTT
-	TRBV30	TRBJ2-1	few	CAWSGAGPYNEQFF	TGTGCCTGGAGTGGTGCTGGTCCCTACAATGAGCAGTTCTTC
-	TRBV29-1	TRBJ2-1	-	CSEAEMGDNEQFF	TGCAGCGAGGCGGAAATGGGGGACAATGAGCAGTTCTTC
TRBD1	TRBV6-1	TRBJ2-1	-	CATEQGTGNEQFF	TGTGCCACCGAACAGGGGACGGGGAATGAGCAGTTCTTC
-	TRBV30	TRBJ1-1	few	CAWSVDTEAFF	TGTGCCTGGAGTGTAGACACTGAAGCTTTCTTT
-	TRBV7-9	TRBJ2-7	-	CASSQDRAGEQYF	TGTGCCAGCAGCCAGGATAGAGCTGGTGAGCAGTACTTC
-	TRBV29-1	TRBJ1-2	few	CSVEDPQYYGYTF	TGCAGCGTTGAAGATCCCCAGTACTATGGCTACACCTTC
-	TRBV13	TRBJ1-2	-	CASSEGRGAYGYTF	TGTGCCAGCAGTGAAGGCAGGGGTGCCTATGGCTACACCTTC
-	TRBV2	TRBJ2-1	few	CASLQGYNEQFF	TGTGCCAGCTTACAGGGCTACAATGAGCAGTTCTTC
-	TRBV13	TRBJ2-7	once	CASSGQSSYEQYF	TGTGCCAGCAGTGGACAGAGCTCCTACGAGCAGTACTTC
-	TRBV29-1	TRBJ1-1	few	CSVEGGVDNMNTEAFF	TGCAGCGTTGAAGGCGGGGTGGACAACATGAACACTGAAGCTTTCTTT
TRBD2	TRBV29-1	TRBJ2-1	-	CSGILAGAYNEQFF	TGCAGCGGTATACTAGCGGGGGCCTACAATGAGCAGTTCTTC
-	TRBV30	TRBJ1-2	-	CAWVDAAYGYTF	TGTGCCTGGGTGGACGCAGCCTATGGCTACACCTTC
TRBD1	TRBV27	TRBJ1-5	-	CASSRQGGYSNQPQHF	TGTGCCAGCAGCCGACAGGGGGGCTATAGCAATCAGCCCCAGCATTTT
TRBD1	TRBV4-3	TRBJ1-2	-	CASSQEPGQVIYGYTF	TGCGCCAGCAGCCAGGAACCCGGACAGGTTATCTATGGCTACACCTTC